The rows below give T cell receptor beta chains drawn from one sample of a study of beta chain features in type 1 diabetes. Some clones are missing from TCRdb's copy, which holds only in-frame ones; the method was immunoSEQ multiplex PCR. Altogether roughly 500,000 clones are present, approximately 30% being singletons, with the ten largest covering around 0.065%. Sequencing used naive CD4+ T cells from blood. Receptors were obtained from a man aged 18 to 29 in good health. CDR3s include the opening cysteine and the closing phenylalanine or tryptophan. Fields, in order: V gene, J gene, clone size, D gene, CDR3 DNA, CDR3 protein. D genes are given only for firm matches. Part of the rows lack a size; the others show once, few, many or a class for expanded clones.

>TRBV27|TRBJ2-7|NA|TRBD1
TGTGCCAGCAGACGCCGGGACAGGGGACACGAGCAGTACTTC
CASRRRDRGHEQYF
>TRBV6-6|TRBJ2-3|NA|TRBD2
TGTGCCAGCAGTTACTCATTAGCGGGCACTGATACGCAGTATTTT
CASSYSLAGTDTQYF
>TRBV23-1|TRBJ1-2|NA|NA
TGCGCCAGCTCTTGGATACGGCCTCGAGGGTACACCTTC
CASSWIRPRGYTF
>TRBV29-1|TRBJ2-6|NA|NA
TGCAGCGTGGGGCGTGGGTCTGGGGCCAACGTCCTGACTTTC
CSVGRGSGANVLTF
>TRBV9|TRBJ2-3|NA|NA
TGTGCCAGCAGCGTAGGGCGGGCGGGAAGCACAGATACGCAGTATTTT
CASSVGRAGSTDTQYF
>TRBV30|TRBJ2-1|NA|TRBD2
TGTGCCTGGAGTCTAGCGGGTCTTCTCTACAATGAGCAGTTCTTC
CAWSLAGLLYNEQFF
>TRBV29-1|TRBJ2-1|NA|NA
TGCAGCGCGTGGGTCAATGAGCAGTTCTTC
CSAWVNEQFF
>TRBV30|TRBJ1-1|NA|TRBD1
TGTGCCTGGAGTACCATGACAGGGGGAAGGACTGAAGCTTTCTTT
CAWSTMTGGRTEAFF
>TRBV9|TRBJ1-4|NA|TRBD1
TGTGCCAGCAGCGCGACAGGGGCTGAGGGTGAAAAACTGTTTTTT
CASSATGAEGEKLFF
>TRBV5-4|TRBJ2-6|NA|TRBD1
TGTGCCAGCAGCCAATGGACAGGTGGCTCTGGGGCCAACGTCCTGACTTTC
CASSQWTGGSGANVLTF
>TRBV18|TRBJ2-1|few|NA
TGTGCCAGCTCACCACCGTGGCCGGGCAATGAGCAGTTCTTC
CASSPPWPGNEQFF
>TRBV6-5|TRBJ2-7|NA|NA
TGTGCCAGCAGAATCAGGACGGGCTCCTACGAGCAGTACTTC
CASRIRTGSYEQYF
>TRBV28|TRBJ2-1|NA|TRBD2
TGTGCCAGCAGCACGGGACTAGCGGGAACAAATGAGCAGTTCTTC
CASSTGLAGTNEQFF
>TRBV30|TRBJ2-3|NA|NA
TGTGCCTGGAGTGAGGGTCTTCCAGATACGCAGTATTTT
CAWSEGLPDTQYF
>TRBV29-1|TRBJ2-3|NA|TRBD2
TGCAGCGAAACCGGGACTAGGGGCACAGATACGCAGTATTTT
CSETGTRGTDTQYF
>TRBV2|TRBJ1-5|NA|NA
TGTGCCAGCAGTGAGGAGGGCAATCAGCCCCAGCATTTT
CASSEEGNQPQHF
>TRBV29-1|TRBJ2-5|NA|TRBD2
TGCAGCGTAGGGGGACTAGCGGAGACCCAGTACTTC
CSVGGLAETQYF
>TRBV6-6|TRBJ2-7|few|NA
TGTGCCAGCAGTTACCCAGCTGATGGCTCCTACGAGCAGTACTTC
CASSYPADGSYEQYF
>TRBV19|TRBJ2-1|NA|TRBD1
TGTGCCACCCGCCGCGGACAGGCGAGTAGCTCCTACAATGAGCAGTTCTTC
CATRRGQASSSYNEQFF
>TRBV18|TRBJ2-7|once|TRBD2
TGTGCCAGCTCGGACCATACGGGAGGGCTGTACGAGCAGTACTTC
CASSDHTGGLYEQYF
>TRBV10-3|TRBJ2-3|NA|TRBD2
TGTGCCACCAGGGATAGCGGGGGCACAGATACGCAGTATTTT
CATRDSGGTDTQYF
>TRBV18|TRBJ1-2|NA|NA
TGTGCCAGCTCACCGTCGGATGCCGGGGCCAACACCTTC
CASSPSDAGANTF
>TRBV4-2|TRBJ2-1|NA|NA
TGTGCCAGCAGCCTCTCCGGCGGGGTCGACTACAATGAGCAGTTCTTC
CASSLSGGVDYNEQFF
>TRBV5-1|TRBJ2-1|few|NA
TGCGCCAGCAGCTTGGAGGGAGCCTCCTACAATGAGCAGTTCTTC
CASSLEGASYNEQFF
>TRBV28|TRBJ2-5|few|TRBD2
TGTGCCAGCCATAGGGCTAGCGGGAGGGCCCAAGAGACCCAGTACTTC
CASHRASGRAQETQYF
>TRBV7-9|TRBJ1-5|NA|NA
TGTGCCAGCTCCCAGGGTGGGGGCAATCAGCCCCAGCATTTT
CASSQGGGNQPQHF
>TRBV30|TRBJ2-7|NA|NA
TGTGCCTGGAGTCAAGAGGCGGGGGAGCAGTACTTC
CAWSQEAGEQYF
>TRBV2|TRBJ2-7|NA|NA
TGTGCCAGCAGTGTACTAGTATACGAGCAGTACTTC
CASSVLVYEQYF
>TRBV5-1|TRBJ2-7|few|NA
TGCGCCAGCAGCTGGCCGGGTTACGAGCAGTACTTC
CASSWPGYEQYF
>TRBV25-1|TRBJ2-7|NA|TRBD1
TGTGCCAGCAGGGGGACAGCTTCCTACGAGCAGTACTTC
CASRGTASYEQYF
>TRBV2|TRBJ2-1|few|TRBD2
TGTGCCAGCAGGGCCGGGACTAGCTCCTACAATGAGCAGTTCTTC
CASRAGTSSYNEQFF
>TRBV6-5|TRBJ2-1|few|NA
TGTGCCAGCAGGCCTAGCTCCTACAATGAGCAGTTCTTC
CASRPSSYNEQFF
>TRBV7-9|TRBJ2-5|few|TRBD2
TGTGCCAGCAGCCCGGGACTAGCGGGACACCAAGAGACCCAGTACTTC
CASSPGLAGHQETQYF
>TRBV20-1|TRBJ2-7|few|TRBD1
TGCAGTGCTTACACAGGGGACTTC
CSAYTGDF
>TRBV5-1|TRBJ1-1|NA|NA
TGCGCCAGCAGCCCGGACAAGCCGGGCACTGAAGCTTTCTTT
CASSPDKPGTEAFF
>TRBV2|TRBJ2-7|NA|NA
TGTGCCAGCGCGGAGAAGGGCCCCCACGAGCAGTACTTC
CASAEKGPHEQYF
>TRBV4-1|TRBJ2-3|NA|NA
TGCGCCAGCAGCCAAGTCGGCCTAAGCACAGATACGCAGTATTTT
CASSQVGLSTDTQYF
>TRBV28|TRBJ2-5|few|TRBD2
TGTGCCAGCACATCTAGCGGGAGGGGTCCGGAGACCCAGTACTTC
CASTSSGRGPETQYF
>TRBV11-2|TRBJ2-1|few|NA
TGTGCCAGCAGCGCAATACGGTTCGGGCAGTTCTTC
CASSAIRFGQFF
>TRBV5-1|TRBJ2-5|few|NA
TGCGCCAGCAGCTCGGATCCCGGGTTACGAGAGACCCAGTACTTC
CASSSDPGLRETQYF
>TRBV18|TRBJ2-7|NA|TRBD1
TGTGCCAGCAGGACAGGGGCTACCTACGAGCAGTACTTC
CASRTGATYEQYF
>TRBV7-2|TRBJ2-1|NA|NA
TGTGCCAGCAGCCGCCTAACAGGGTGGGATGAGCAGTTCTTC
CASSRLTGWDEQFF
>TRBV30|TRBJ1-5|NA|NA
TGTGCCTGGAGTGTCCGAGGGGGCAATCAGCCCCAGCATTTT
CAWSVRGGNQPQHF
>TRBV4-2|TRBJ2-2|NA|NA
TGTGCCAGCAGCCAAGATTTGGACTTTTACACCGGGGAGCTGTTTTTT
CASSQDLDFYTGELFF
>TRBV29-1|TRBJ2-1|NA|TRBD2
TGCAGCGTTGCAGGGACTAACTCCTACAATGAGCAGTTCTTC
CSVAGTNSYNEQFF
>TRBV29-1|TRBJ2-1|few|TRBD2
TGCAGCGTTGAAGATTACCGGGAGGGCGGCAATGAGCAGTTCTTC
CSVEDYREGGNEQFF
>TRBV29-1|TRBJ1-1|NA|NA
TGCAGCGTCCTGAAGGGGGTTATGAACACTGAAGCTTTCTTT
CSVLKGVMNTEAFF
>TRBV5-4|TRBJ2-1|NA|NA
TGTGCCAGCGTCAGGACGCACGGGGCCCCCTACAATGAGCAGTTCTTC
CASVRTHGAPYNEQFF
>TRBV2|TRBJ1-4|once|TRBD1
TGTGCCAGCAGGGAGCGACAGGGCCCCCGGGGAAAACTGTTTTTT
CASRERQGPRGKLFF
>TRBV28|TRBJ2-1|NA|TRBD2
TGTGCCAGCTTTCCCCTCGGGACTAGCGGCAATGAGCAGTTCTTC
CASFPLGTSGNEQFF
>TRBV6-5|TRBJ1-1|NA|NA
TGTGCCAGCAGTTTCATGAGGGACACTGAAGCTTTCTTT
CASSFMRDTEAFF
>TRBV29-1|TRBJ1-1|once|NA
TGCAGCGTCCTCGACAGGCCATTGAACACTGAAGCTTTCTTT
CSVLDRPLNTEAFF
>TRBV9|TRBJ1-1|few|TRBD1
TGTGCCAGCAGTGCGAACAGGGGCACTGAAGCTTTCTTT
CASSANRGTEAFF
>TRBV4-1|TRBJ2-7|NA|TRBD2
TGCGCCAGCAGCCTACGCCCCCGGGGGGACGAGCAGTACTTC
CASSLRPRGDEQYF
>TRBV19|TRBJ2-1|NA|TRBD2
TGTGCCAGTACCCCTAGCGGGAGATCCTACAATGAGCAGTTCTTC
CASTPSGRSYNEQFF
>TRBV30|TRBJ1-5|NA|NA
TGTGCCTGGAGTGTCCTGGGGTTTAGCAATCAGCCCCAGCATTTT
CAWSVLGFSNQPQHF
>TRBV30|TRBJ1-5|NA|NA
TGTGCCTGGAGTGTTGACAACGTGAATCAGCCCCAGCATTTT
CAWSVDNVNQPQHF
>TRBV6-5|TRBJ2-3|NA|NA
TGTGCCAGCAGTCCCCGGGGGGCTAGCACAGATACGCAGTATTTT
CASSPRGASTDTQYF
>TRBV7-9|TRBJ1-1|few|TRBD1
TGTGCCAGCAGCCTGGGACAGGGGTTTGAAGCTTTCTTT
CASSLGQGFEAFF
>TRBV30|TRBJ2-3|NA|TRBD1
TGTGCCGCCCCCGACAGGGCTGGGTCAGATACGCAGTATTTT
CAAPDRAGSDTQYF